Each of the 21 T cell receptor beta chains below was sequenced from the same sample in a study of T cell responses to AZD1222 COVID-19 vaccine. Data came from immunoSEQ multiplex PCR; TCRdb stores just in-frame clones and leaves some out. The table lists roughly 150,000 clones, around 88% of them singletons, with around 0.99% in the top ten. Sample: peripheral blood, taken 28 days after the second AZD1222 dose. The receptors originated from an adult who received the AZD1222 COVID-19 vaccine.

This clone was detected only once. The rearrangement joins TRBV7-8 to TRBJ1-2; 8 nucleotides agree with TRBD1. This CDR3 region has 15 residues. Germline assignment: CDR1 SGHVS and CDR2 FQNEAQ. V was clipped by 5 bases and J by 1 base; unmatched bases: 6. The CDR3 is CASSGRTGINYGYTF. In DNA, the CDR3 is TGTGCCAGCAGCGGGAGGACAGGGATTAACTATGGCTACACCTTC.

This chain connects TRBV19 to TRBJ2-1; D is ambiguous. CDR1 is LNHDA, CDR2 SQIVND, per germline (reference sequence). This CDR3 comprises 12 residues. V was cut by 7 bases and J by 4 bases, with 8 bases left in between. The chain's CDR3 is CASTYGYNEQFF. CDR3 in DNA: TGTGCCAGTACCTATGGGTACAATGAGCAGTTCTTC.

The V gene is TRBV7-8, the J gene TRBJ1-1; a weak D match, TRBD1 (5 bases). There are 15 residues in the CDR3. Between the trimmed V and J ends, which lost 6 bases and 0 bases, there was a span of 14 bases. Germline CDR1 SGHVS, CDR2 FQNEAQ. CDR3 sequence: CASSPGRGLNTEAFF. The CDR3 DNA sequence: TGTGCCAGCAGTCCAGGGCGGGGATTGAACACTGAAGCTTTCTTT. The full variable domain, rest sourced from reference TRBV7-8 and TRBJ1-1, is GAGVSQSPRYKVAKRGQDVALRCDPISGHVSLFWYQQALGQGPEFLTYFQNEAQLDKSGLPSDRFFAERPEGSVSTLKIQRTQQEDSAVYLCASSPGRGLNTEAFFGQGTRLTVV.

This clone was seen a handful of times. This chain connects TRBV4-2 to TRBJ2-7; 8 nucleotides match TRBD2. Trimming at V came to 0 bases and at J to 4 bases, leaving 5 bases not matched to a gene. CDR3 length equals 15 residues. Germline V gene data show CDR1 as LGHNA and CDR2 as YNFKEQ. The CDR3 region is CASSQETGGPYEQYF. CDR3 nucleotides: TGTGCCAGCAGCCAAGAAACGGGGGGGCCGTACGAGCAGTACTTC.

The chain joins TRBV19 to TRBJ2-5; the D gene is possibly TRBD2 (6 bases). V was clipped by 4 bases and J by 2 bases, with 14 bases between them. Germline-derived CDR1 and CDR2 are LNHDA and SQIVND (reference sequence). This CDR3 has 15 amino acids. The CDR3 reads CASSSISRGQETQYF. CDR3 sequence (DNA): TGTGCCAGTAGTAGTATCAGCCGGGGGCAAGAGACCCAGTACTTC.

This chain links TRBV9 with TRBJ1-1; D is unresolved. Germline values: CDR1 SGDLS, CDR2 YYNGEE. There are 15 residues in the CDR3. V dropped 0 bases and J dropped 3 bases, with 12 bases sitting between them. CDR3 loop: CASSVGAGTDTEAFF. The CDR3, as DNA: TGTGCCAGCAGCGTAGGGGCAGGCACGGACACTGAAGCTTTCTTT.

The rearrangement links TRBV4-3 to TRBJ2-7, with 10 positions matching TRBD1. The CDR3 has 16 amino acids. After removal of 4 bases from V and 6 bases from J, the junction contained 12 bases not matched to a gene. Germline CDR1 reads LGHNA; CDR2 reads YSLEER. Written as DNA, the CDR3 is TGCGCCAGCAGCCGGGGACCGGGACAGGGGACTGGCGAGCAGTACTTC. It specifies CASSRGPGQGTGEQYF.

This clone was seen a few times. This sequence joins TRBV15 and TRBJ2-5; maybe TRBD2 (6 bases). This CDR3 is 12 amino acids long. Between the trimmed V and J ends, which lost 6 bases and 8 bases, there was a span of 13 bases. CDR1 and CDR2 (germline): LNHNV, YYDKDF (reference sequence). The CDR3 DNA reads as TGTGCCACCAGTCGGAGGGCCGACACCCAGTACTTC. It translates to CATSRRADTQYF.

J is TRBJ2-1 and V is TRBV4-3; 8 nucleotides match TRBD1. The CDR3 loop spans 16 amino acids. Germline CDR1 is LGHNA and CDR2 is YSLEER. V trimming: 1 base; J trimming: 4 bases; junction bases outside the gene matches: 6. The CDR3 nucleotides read TGCGCCAGCAGCCAAGCGGGCAGGGGGCATTACAATGAGCAGTTCTTC. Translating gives CASSQAGRGHYNEQFF.

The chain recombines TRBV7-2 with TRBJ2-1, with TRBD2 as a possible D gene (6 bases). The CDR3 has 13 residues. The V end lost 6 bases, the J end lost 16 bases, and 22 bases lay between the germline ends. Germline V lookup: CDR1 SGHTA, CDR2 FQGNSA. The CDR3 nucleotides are TGTGCCAGCAGGCAAGTGACCGGGACTGCACTCTTCTTC. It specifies CASRQVTGTALFF.

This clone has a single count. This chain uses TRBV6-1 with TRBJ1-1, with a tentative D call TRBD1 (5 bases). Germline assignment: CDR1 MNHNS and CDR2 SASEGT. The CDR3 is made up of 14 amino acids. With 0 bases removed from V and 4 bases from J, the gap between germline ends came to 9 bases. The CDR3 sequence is CASSEALGGTEAFF. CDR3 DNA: TGTGCCAGCAGTGAAGCGCTGGGGGGCACTGAAGCTTTCTTT.

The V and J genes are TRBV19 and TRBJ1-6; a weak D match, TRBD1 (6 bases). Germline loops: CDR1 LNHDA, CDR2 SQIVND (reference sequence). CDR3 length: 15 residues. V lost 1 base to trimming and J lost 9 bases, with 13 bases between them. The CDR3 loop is CASSIVTGGVSPLHF. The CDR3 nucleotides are TGTGCCAGTAGTATAGTGACGGGGGGCGTTTCACCCCTCCACTTT. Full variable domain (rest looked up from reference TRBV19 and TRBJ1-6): DGGITQSPKYLFRKEGQNVTLSCEQNLNHDAMYWYRQDPGQGLRLIYYSQIVNDFQKGDIAEGYSVSREKKESFPLTVTSAQKNPTAFYLCASSIVTGGVSPLHFGNGTRLTVT.

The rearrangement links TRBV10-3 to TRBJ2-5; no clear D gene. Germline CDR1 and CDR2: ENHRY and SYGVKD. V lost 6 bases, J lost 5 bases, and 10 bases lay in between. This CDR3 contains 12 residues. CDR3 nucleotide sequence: TGTGCCATCAGGACGCCCGGGGAGACCCAGTACTTC. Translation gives CAIRTPGETQYF.

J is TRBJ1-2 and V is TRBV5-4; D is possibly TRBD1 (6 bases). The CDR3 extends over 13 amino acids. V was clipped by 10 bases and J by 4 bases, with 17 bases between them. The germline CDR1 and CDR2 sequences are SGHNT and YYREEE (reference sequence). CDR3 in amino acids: CAGGRGASYGYTF. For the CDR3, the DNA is TGTGCCGGGGGGAGGGGGGCCAGCTATGGCTACACCTTC.

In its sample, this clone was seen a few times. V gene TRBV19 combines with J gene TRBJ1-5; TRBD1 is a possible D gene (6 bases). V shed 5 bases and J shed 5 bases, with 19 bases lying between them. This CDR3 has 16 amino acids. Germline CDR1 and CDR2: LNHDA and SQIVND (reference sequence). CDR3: CASSPGTRESHQPQHF. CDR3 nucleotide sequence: TGTGCCAGTAGTCCTGGGACACGAGAGTCGCATCAGCCCCAGCATTTT.

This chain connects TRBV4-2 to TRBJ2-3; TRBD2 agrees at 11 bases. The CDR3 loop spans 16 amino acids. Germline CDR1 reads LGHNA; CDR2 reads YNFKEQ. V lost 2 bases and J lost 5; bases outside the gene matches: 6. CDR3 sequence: CASSQSASGGQDTQYF. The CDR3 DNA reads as TGTGCCAGCAGCCAATCGGCTAGCGGGGGGCAAGATACGCAGTATTTT.

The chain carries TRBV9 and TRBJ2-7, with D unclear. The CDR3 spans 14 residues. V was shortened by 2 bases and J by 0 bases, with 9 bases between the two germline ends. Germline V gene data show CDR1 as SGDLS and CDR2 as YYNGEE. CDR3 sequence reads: CASSVQPSSYEQYF. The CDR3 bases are TGTGCCAGCAGCGTTCAGCCATCCTCCTACGAGCAGTACTTC.

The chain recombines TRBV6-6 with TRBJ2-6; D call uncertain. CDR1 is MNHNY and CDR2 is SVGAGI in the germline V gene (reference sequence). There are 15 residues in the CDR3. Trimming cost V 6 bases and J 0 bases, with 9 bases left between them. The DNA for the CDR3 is TGTGCCAGCAGCCTCCTTTACTCTGGGGCCAACGTCCTGACTTTC. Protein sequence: CASSLLYSGANVLTF.

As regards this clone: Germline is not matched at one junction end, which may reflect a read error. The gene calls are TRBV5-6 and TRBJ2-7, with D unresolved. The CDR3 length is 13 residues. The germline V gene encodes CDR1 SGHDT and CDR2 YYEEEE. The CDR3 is CASSFFRRYEQYF. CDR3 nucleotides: TGTGCCAGCAGCTTTTTCCGCCGGTACGAGCAGTACTTT. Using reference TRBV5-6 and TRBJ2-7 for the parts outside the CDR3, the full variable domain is DAGVTQSPTHLIKTRGQQVTLRCSPKSGHDTVSWYQQALGQGPQFIFQYYEEEERQRGNFPDRFSGHQFPNYSSELNVNALLLGDSALYLCASSFFRRYEQYFGPGTRLTVT.

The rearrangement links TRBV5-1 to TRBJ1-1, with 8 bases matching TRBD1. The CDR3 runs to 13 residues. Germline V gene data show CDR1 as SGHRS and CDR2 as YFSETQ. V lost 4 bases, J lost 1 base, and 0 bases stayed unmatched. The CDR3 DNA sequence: TGCGCCAGCAGCCAGGGGGCGAACACTGAAGCTTTCTTT. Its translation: CASSQGANTEAFF.

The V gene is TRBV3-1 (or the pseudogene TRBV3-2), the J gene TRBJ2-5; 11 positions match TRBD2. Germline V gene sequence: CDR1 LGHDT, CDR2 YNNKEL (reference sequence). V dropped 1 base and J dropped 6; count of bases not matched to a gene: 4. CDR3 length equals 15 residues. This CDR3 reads CASSQVLAGAQTQYF. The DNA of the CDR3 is TGTGCCAGCAGCCAAGTACTAGCGGGGGCACAGACCCAGTACTTC.